One and the same sample provided the 24 T cell receptor beta chains below, sequenced in a study of response to subunit inactivated influenza vaccine. One entry per CDR3 protein results from TCRdb running MiXCR on the RT-PCR reads. The sample holds just over 300,000 distinct CDR3 sequences, around a fifth seen once. Sequenced here: PBMCs from blood, sampled less than 22 months after vaccination. These receptors were taken from a man aged 45 to 75 who received an inactivated influenza vaccine.

This clonotype occurred a few times. V gene TRBV5-6 combines with J gene TRBJ2-2, with D possibly matching TRBD1 (6 bases). Germline V lookup: CDR1 SGHDT, CDR2 YYEEEE. Trimming took off 5 bases at V and 6 bases at J, with 14 bases between the two ends. The CDR3 runs to 14 residues. CDR3 in DNA: TGTGCCAGCAGTCGACAGGTGTTTCCCGGGGAGCTGTTTTTT. Translation gives CASSRQVFPGELFF. Looking up the rest from reference TRBV5-6 and TRBJ2-2 gives the full variable domain: DAGVTQSPTHLIKTRGQQVTLRCSPKSGHDTVSWYQQALGQGPQFIFQYYEEEERQRGNFPDRFSGHQFPNYSSELNVNALLLGDSALYLCASSRQVFPGELFFGEGSRLTVL.

This clonotype was counted a few times. This chain links TRBV19 with TRBJ1-5; D unclear. CDR3 length: 15 amino acids. Germline assignment: CDR1 LNHDA and CDR2 SQIVND (reference sequence). V lost 7 bases to trimming and J lost 0 bases, with 13 bases between them. The CDR3 DNA follows: TGTGCCAGTATTTCCGTGACGGCTAGCAATCAGCCCCAGCATTTT. This translates into CASISVTASNQPQHF.

The chain couples TRBV4-1 to TRBJ2-7; 8 bases align to TRBD1. The germline gives CDR1 MGHRA, CDR2 YSYEKL. Trimming took 3 bases from V and 3 from J; bases not matched to a gene: 4. The CDR3 length is 14 residues. CDR3 DNA sequence: TGCGCCAGCAGCCACCCGGGACAGGACTACGAGCAGTACTTC. It codes for CASSHPGQDYEQYF.

This clonotype was seen only a few times. The CDR3 spells CSVLISSYEQYF. CDR3 bases: TGCAGCGTTCTAATCAGTTCCTACGAGCAGTACTTC. J is TRBJ2-7 and V is TRBV29-1; D is ambiguous. The CDR3 runs to 12 residues. Deletions cut 5 bases from V and 1 base from J, with 9 bases between. The germline V gene encodes CDR1 SQVTM and CDR2 ANQGSEA.

This clonotype was observed a few times. The chain combines TRBV5-4 with TRBJ2-5; TRBD2 aligns across 11 bases. The CDR3 runs 15 residues. Germline lookup yields CDR1 SGHNT and CDR2 YYREEE (reference sequence). V shed 3 bases and J 3 bases; nucleotides not matched to a gene: 4. The CDR3 sequence: CASSSGLAVKETQYF. CDR3 nucleotides: TGTGCCAGCAGCTCGGGACTAGCGGTAAAAGAGACCCAGTACTTC.

The chain uses TRBV11-2 and TRBJ2-2, with D perhaps being TRBD1 or TRBD2 (5 bases each). V was trimmed by 4 bases and J by 0 bases, leaving 12 bases between them. CDR3 length equals 16 residues. Per germline, CDR1 SGHAT and CDR2 FQNNGV. The CDR3 spells CASSSGRGANTGELFF. For the CDR3, the DNA is TGTGCCAGCAGCTCTGGACGGGGCGCGAACACCGGGGAGCTGTTTTTT. The full variable domain, with the rest looked up from reference TRBV11-2 and TRBJ2-2, is EAGVAQSPRYKIIEKRQSVAFWCNPISGHATLYWYQQILGQGPKLLIQFQNNGVVDDSQLPKDRFSAERLKGVDSTLKIQPAKLEDSAVYLCASSSGRGANTGELFFGEGSRLTVL.

This clonotype was seen a few times. V is TRBV27 and J is TRBJ2-3, with D unclear. CDR1 MNHEY and CDR2 SMNVEV come from the germline V gene (reference sequence). V was shortened by 5 bases and J by 3 bases, with 9 bases between the two germline ends. The CDR3 spans 13 residues. The CDR3 DNA is TGTGCCAGCAGTGAAAGGTGGACAGATACGCAGTATTTT. Translation gives CASSERWTDTQYF.

V is TRBV6-2 or TRBV6-3 and J is TRBJ2-5, with unresolved D. V was cut by 2 bases and J by 4 bases, with 8 bases left in between. The CDR3 runs to 13 residues. CDR1 and CDR2 (germline): MNHEY, SVGEGT. CDR3 bases: TGTGCCAGCAGTTACCCCCCGGTAGAGACCCAGTACTTC. It specifies CASSYPPVETQYF.

This chain links TRBV29-1 with TRBJ1-4; TRBD1 might be the D (5 bases). In germline, CDR1 is SQVTM, CDR2 ANQGSEA. The length of the CDR3 is 12 residues. V dropped 6 bases and J dropped 6 bases, with 11 bases sitting between them. CDR3 sequence: CSVAGTDEKLFF. The DNA for the CDR3 is TGCAGCGTCGCCGGGACGGATGAAAAACTGTTTTTT. The whole variable domain, remainder taken from reference TRBV29-1 and TRBJ1-4, is SAVISQKPSRDICQRGTSLTIQCQVDSQVTMMFWYRQQPGQSLTLIATANQGSEATYESGFVIDKFPISRPNLTFSTLTVSNMSPEDSSIYLCSVAGTDEKLFFGSGTQLSVL.

This clonotype has ten or more counts. In DNA, the CDR3 is TGTGCCAGCAGATGGATGAAACCAGGGTGGAAAGGCTATGGCTACACCTTC. As protein: CASRWMKPGWKGYGYTF. This sequence joins TRBV27 and TRBJ1-2; TRBD1 might be the D (5 bases). This CDR3 contains 17 residues. Germline values: CDR1 MNHEY, CDR2 SMNVEV (reference sequence). V lost 6 bases and J 4 bases, leaving 24 bases between the germline ends.

The rearrangement uses TRBV4-3 and TRBJ2-6; 11 bases fit TRBD2. The CDR3 is made up of 20 amino acids. V lost 2 bases and J lost 1; bases outside the gene matches: 10. Looked up from germline, CDR1 is LGHNA and CDR2 is YSLEER. CDR3 nucleotide sequence: TGCGCCAGCAGCCAAATCCTTCTAGCGGGGGGCCGATCTGGGGCCAACGTCCTGACTTTC. It yields the protein CASSQILLAGGRSGANVLTF.

The J gene is TRBJ2-3, the V gene TRBV10-3, with 13 nucleotides matching TRBD2. The ends lost 3 bases at V and 7 bases at J; junction bases unmatched: 10. Germline V gives CDR1 ENHRY, CDR2 SYGVKD. CDR3 length equals 17 residues. The DNA for the CDR3 is TGTGCCATCAGTGAAACCGGACTAGCGGGGGACCCTTATACGCAGTATTTT. This encodes CAISETGLAGDPYTQYF.

V is TRBV4-1 and J is TRBJ2-7; D not resolved. There are 15 residues in the CDR3. Germline V lookup: CDR1 MGHRA, CDR2 YSYEKL. V shed 3 bases and J shed 2 bases, with 14 bases lying between them. The CDR3 reads CASSQSETVAYEQYF. CDR3 bases: TGCGCCAGCAGCCAGTCCGAAACAGTAGCCTACGAGCAGTACTTC.

This clonotype has more than one count but fewer than ten. The V and J genes are TRBV7-2 and TRBJ2-7; D is uncertain. There are 15 residues in the CDR3. Germline V gene lookup returns CDR1 SGHTA and CDR2 FQGNSA. V dropped 5 bases and J dropped 1 base, with 15 bases sitting between them. Here the CDR3 reads CASSPNPRASYEQYF. The CDR3, as DNA: TGTGCCAGCAGCCCCAATCCTCGGGCTTCCTACGAGCAGTACTTC.

This clonotype was counted a few times. The chain combines TRBV4-1 with TRBJ1-5; a possible D gene is TRBD1 (6 bases). This CDR3 spans 15 amino acids. V lost 6 bases and J 0 bases, leaving 12 bases between the germline ends. From germline, CDR1 is MGHRA and CDR2 YSYEKL. The CDR3 region has the DNA TGCGCCAGCAGGGAGGGGGGGACTAGCAATCAGCCCCAGCATTTT. It specifies CASREGGTSNQPQHF.

There are many counts of this clonotype. The chain uses TRBV29-1 and TRBJ1-2; D is unresolved. Germline V lookup: CDR1 SQVTM, CDR2 ANQGSEA. V was pared by 4 bases and J by 6 bases, with 12 bases between. The CDR3 contains 12 residues. The CDR3 DNA is TGCAGCGTTGGAGATCGTATCAATGGCTACACCTTC. Encoded protein: CSVGDRINGYTF. Combining the CDR3 with reference TRBV29-1 and TRBJ1-2 gives the whole variable domain SAVISQKPSRDICQRGTSLTIQCQVDSQVTMMFWYRQQPGQSLTLIATANQGSEATYESGFVIDKFPISRPNLTFSTLTVSNMSPEDSSIYLCSVGDRINGYTFGSGTRLTVV.

CDR3 DNA sequence: TGTGCCAGCAGTCTAATAGCGGGAGACTCCTACAATGAGCAGTTCTTC. This gives the protein CASSLIAGDSYNEQFF. The chain employs TRBV27 and TRBJ2-1; TRBD2 aligns across 9 bases. Unmatched junction bases numbered 5, after V lost 5 bases and J lost 0 bases. Germline V gene sequence: CDR1 MNHEY, CDR2 SMNVEV (reference sequence). The CDR3 contains 16 residues.

Many counts were recorded for this clonotype. The chain is built from TRBV7-2 and TRBJ2-3, with D perhaps matching TRBD2 (5 bases). Trimming removed 7 bases from V and 1 base from J, with 12 bases in between. This CDR3 has 14 residues. Germline V lookup: CDR1 SGHTA, CDR2 FQGNSA. The CDR3 region is CASKREPRTDTQYF. CDR3 coding DNA: TGTGCCAGCAAGAGGGAGCCTCGCACAGATACGCAGTATTTT.

The chain uses TRBV12-3 or TRBV12-4 and TRBJ2-7; D remains ambiguous. This CDR3 is built from 12 residues. Trimming shortened V by 3 bases and J by 0 bases, and 3 bases separated the two germline ends. In DNA form, the CDR3 reads TGTGCCAGCAGTTTGCCCTCCTACGAGCAGTACTTC. Translated: CASSLPSYEQYF.

This clonotype was seen a few times. This chain links TRBV10-3 with TRBJ1-2; no clear D. CDR3 length: 14 amino acids. The V end lost 4 bases, the J end lost 0 bases, and 9 bases lay between the germline ends. Germline V gives CDR1 ENHRY, CDR2 SYGVKD. CDR3 sequence (DNA): TGTGCCATCAGTGGCGGCAGTTCTAACTATGGCTACACCTTC. The encoded protein is CAISGGSSNYGYTF.

V is TRBV20-1 and J is TRBJ1-1; D unresolved. Germline V gene lookup returns CDR1 DFQATT and CDR2 SNEGSKA (reference sequence). CDR3 size: 9 residues. The CDR3 DNA reads as TGCAGCGCCGGGCGGATGGGTTTCTTT. Residues: CSAGRMGFF.

This clonotype was observed a handful of times. This chain links TRBV6-1 with TRBJ1-6; 8 bases align to TRBD1. The length of the CDR3 is 15 residues. Germline CDR1 and CDR2: MNHNS and SASEGT. V lost 5 bases to trimming and J lost 9 bases; unmatched junction nucleotides: 9. In DNA form, the CDR3 reads TGTGCCAGCAGTCCCCGGGACAGGTCTTCTTCACCCCTCCACTTT. It codes for CASSPRDRSSSPLHF.

This chain's CDR3 is CASSPPFGQETQYF. CDR3 coding DNA: TGTGCCAGCAGCCCACCTTTTGGTCAAGAGACCCAGTACTTC. The V and J genes are TRBV7-9 and TRBJ2-5; no clear D gene. The CDR3 loop spans 14 amino acids. The V end lost 5 bases, the J end lost 2 bases, and 12 bases lay between the germline ends. Germline V gene data show CDR1 as SEHNR and CDR2 as FQNEAQ (reference sequence).

The sample holds a few counts of this clonotype. V usage is TRBV4-1 and J usage is TRBJ2-1, with D tentatively TRBD2 (5 bases). CDR1 is MGHRA and CDR2 is YSYEKL in the germline V gene. CDR3 length: 14 residues. Trimming removed 4 bases at V and 8 bases at J, with 15 bases between. The CDR3 DNA reads as TGCGCCAGCAGCCCCTCCCTAGGCGGGCATGAGCAGTTCTTC. As protein: CASSPSLGGHEQFF.